These 30 T cell receptor beta chains originate from one sample sequenced in a study of identical twins. TCRdb processed the 5' RACE reads anew with MiXCR; each CDR3 protein has one entry. The table has 550,000 to 800,000 distinct CDR3 sequences, under 8.5% seen once. These data also featured in a second study, about yellow fever vaccine responses in identical twins.

The sample consisted of PBMCs. The receptors were gathered from a woman younger than 35 in good health.

This clonotype was observed at least ten times. The chain carries TRBV28 and TRBJ2-5, with a possible D match to TRBD2 (6 bases). With 3 bases removed from V and 4 bases from J, the gap between germline ends came to 15 bases. CDR1 MDHEN and CDR2 SYDVKM come from the germline V gene. The CDR3 totals 15 residues. CDR3: CASSFQSGGTETQYF. The CDR3 coding sequence is TGTGCCAGCAGTTTTCAATCGGGCGGGACAGAGACCCAGTACTTC.

The rearrangement uses TRBV29-1 and TRBJ2-7; D call uncertain. Trimming stripped 6 bases from V and 4 bases from J, with 10 bases between. Germline V gene data show CDR1 as SQVTM and CDR2 as ANQGSEA. The CDR3 runs to 11 residues. As DNA, the CDR3 is TGCAGCGTGCCTGGGAAATACGAGCAGTACTTC. It is translated as CSVPGKYEQYF.

This clonotype was picked up many times. The rearrangement uses TRBV4-1 and TRBJ1-4; TRBD1 agrees at 8 bases. Looked up from germline, CDR1 is MGHRA and CDR2 is YSYEKL. The CDR3 loop spans 17 amino acids. V lost 2 bases to trimming and J lost 7 bases; unmatched junction nucleotides: 12. CDR3 protein: CASSQPFEGQGGEKLFF. CDR3 DNA: TGCGCCAGCAGCCAACCGTTTGAAGGACAGGGAGGTGAAAAACTGTTTTTT.

This clonotype occurred many times. The chain joins TRBV6-1 to TRBJ1-1; D is perhaps TRBD1 (6 bases). Trimming stripped 5 bases from V and 5 bases from J, with 12 bases between. The germline V gene has CDR1 MNHNS and CDR2 SASEGT. The length of the CDR3 is 13 residues. CDR3 amino acids: CASSTGTGTEAFF. CDR3 sequence (DNA): TGTGCCAGCAGTACAGGGACTGGAACTGAAGCTTTCTTT.

In this sample, this clonotype turned up many times. The V call is TRBV4-1, the J call TRBJ1-2; 7 nucleotides align to TRBD1. Germline CDR1 MGHRA, CDR2 YSYEKL. The CDR3 extends over 17 amino acids. V shed 0 bases, J shed 4 bases, and the junction held 11 bases outside the gene matches. The CDR3 here is CASSQDRATGAGYGYTF. The CDR3 nucleotides read TGCGCCAGCAGCCAAGATCGGGCTACAGGGGCGGGCTATGGCTACACCTTC.

This clonotype appeared a few times. This chain links TRBV29-1 with TRBJ1-1; D might be TRBD1 (5 bases). This CDR3 spans 10 amino acids. V gave up 4 bases and J gave up 11 bases, with 11 bases separating them. Germline loops: CDR1 SQVTM, CDR2 ANQGSEA. CDR3 nucleotides: TGCAGCGTTGGTCAAAAGGGGGCTTTCTTT. It codes for CSVGQKGAFF.

This clonotype was picked up many times. This sequence joins TRBV10-3 and TRBJ2-1; D perhaps matches TRBD1 (6 bases). The CDR3 extends over 16 amino acids. Germline lookup yields CDR1 ENHRY and CDR2 SYGVKD. V was shortened by 0 bases and J by 4 bases, with 13 bases between the two germline ends. CDR3 DNA sequence: TGTGCCATCAGTGAGTCTGGGACACGACTTTACAATGAGCAGTTCTTC. Translating gives CAISESGTRLYNEQFF.

This clonotype was counted ten times or more. This rearrangement joins TRBV25-1 to TRBJ2-3; either TRBD1 or TRBD2 may fit D (6 bases each). Germline V gene data show CDR1 as MGHDK and CDR2 as SYGVNS. V was trimmed by 4 bases and J by 0 bases, leaving 17 bases between them. The CDR3 contains 17 residues. DNA for the CDR3: TGTGCCAGCAGTGGGGTAGCGGTGGGGGCGAGCACAGATACGCAGTATTTT. This codes for CASSGVAVGASTDTQYF.

This clonotype was recorded a few times. This chain connects TRBV3-1 to TRBJ1-1, with a weak D call TRBD1 (5 bases). Germline V gene sequence: CDR1 LGHDT, CDR2 YNNKEL (reference sequence). V was cut by 4 bases and J by 4 bases, with 16 bases left in between. This CDR3 spans 15 amino acids. CDR3: CASSPFGGAGTEAFF. CDR3 DNA: TGTGCCAGCAGCCCGTTTGGGGGTGCGGGCACTGAAGCTTTCTTT. The variable domain in full, with the rest retrieved from reference TRBV3-1 and TRBJ1-1, is DTAVSQTPKYLVTQMGNDKSIKCEQNLGHDTMYWYKQDSKKFLKIMFSYNNKELIINETVPNRFSPKSPDKAHLNLHINSLELGDSAVYFCASSPFGGAGTEAFFGQGTRLTVV.

The V and J genes are TRBV6-1 and TRBJ1-5, with 8 bases fitting TRBD1. From germline, CDR1 is MNHNS and CDR2 SASEGT. There are 14 residues in the CDR3. After removal of 2 bases from V and 7 bases from J, the junction contained 4 bases not matched to a gene. For the CDR3, the DNA is TGTGCCAGCAGTGAATCAGGGGGCGAACAGCCCCAGCATTTT. This encodes CASSESGGEQPQHF.

This clonotype has a handful of counts. The rearrangement links TRBV11-2 to TRBJ2-1; 7 bases are a match to TRBD1. The CDR3 contains 16 residues. Germline values: CDR1 SGHAT, CDR2 FQNNGV. Trimming at V came to 0 bases and at J to 2 bases, leaving 4 bases not matched to a gene. The CDR3 coding sequence is TGTGCCAGCAGCTTAGAGCGAGGGGGCCCCTACAATGAGCAGTTCTTC. Protein: CASSLERGGPYNEQFF.

The rearrangement uses TRBV5-1 and TRBJ2-2; a possible D gene is TRBD2 (5 bases). With 0 bases removed from V and 6 bases from J, the gap between germline ends came to 12 bases. The CDR3 loop spans 15 amino acids. Germline CDR1 and CDR2: SGHRS and YFSETQ. CDR3 sequence reads: CASSLGAPRAGELFF. CDR3 in DNA: TGCGCCAGCAGCTTGGGAGCCCCGAGGGCCGGGGAGCTGTTTTTT.

This chain uses TRBV27 with TRBJ1-2; no definite D call. Trimming removed 5 bases at V and 1 base at J, with 14 bases between. The CDR3 loop spans 15 amino acids. CDR1 is MNHEY, CDR2 SMNVEV, per germline (reference sequence). The CDR3, as DNA: TGTGCCAGCAGTCTGAAGGCCGGAGTTAACTATGGCTACACCTTC. Amino acid sequence: CASSLKAGVNYGYTF.

This clonotype was found a few times. V and J are TRBV5-1 and TRBJ2-1; possibly TRBD2 for D (5 bases). The germline CDR1 and CDR2 sequences are SGHRS and YFSETQ. Between the trimmed V and J ends, which lost 0 bases and 12 bases, there was a span of 13 bases. The CDR3 covers 13 residues. CDR3 protein: CASSLGAREGQFF. The CDR3 nucleotides read TGCGCCAGCAGCTTGGGGGCCCGGGAAGGGCAGTTCTTC.

The table lists this clonotype with many counts. The V gene is TRBV12-3 or TRBV12-4, the J gene TRBJ2-2; 8 nucleotides align to TRBD1. Losses at the gene ends were 6 bases for V and 1 base for J; bases not matched to a gene: 1. The CDR3 has 14 amino acids. CDR3 sequence: CASRTGGNTGELFF. The CDR3 DNA reads as TGTGCCAGCAGAACAGGGGGGAACACCGGGGAGCTGTTTTTT.

This clonotype was detected a few times. V gene TRBV4-1 combines with J gene TRBJ1-4, with 7 bases that match TRBD1. J was trimmed by 15 bases and V by 0 bases; bases with no gene match: 7. CDR3 length equals 13 residues. The V gene's germline CDR1 is MGHRA and CDR2 YSYEKL. For the CDR3, the DNA is TGCGCCAGCAGCCAAGATCCCAGGGACAGTGTGTTTTTT. This encodes CASSQDPRDSVFF.

The table lists this clonotype with a few counts. For the CDR3, the DNA is TGTGCCAGCAGTTTTCTAAATTCCGGGGCCTATGGCTACACCTTC. As protein: CASSFLNSGAYGYTF. This chain uses TRBV12-3 or TRBV12-4 with TRBJ1-2, with a possible D match to TRBD1 (5 bases). The CDR3 has 15 amino acids. V lost 3 bases to trimming and J lost 4 bases, with 15 bases between them.

This clonotype was observed at least ten times. This chain links TRBV4-1 with TRBJ2-7; 10 bases align to TRBD2. V was clipped by 1 base and J by 4 bases; unmatched bases: 10. The CDR3 loop spans 17 amino acids. Germline CDR1 reads MGHRA; CDR2 reads YSYEKL. The CDR3 region has the DNA TGCGCCAGCAGCCAAGGGCTAGCGGGAGTAGTAGTTTACGAGCAGTACTTC. It encodes CASSQGLAGVVVYEQYF.

This clonotype was seen many times. The J gene is TRBJ2-2, the V gene TRBV28; D may be TRBD1 (5 bases). The ends were cut back, 7 bases at V and 4 bases at J, with 7 bases in the middle. The CDR3 has 12 amino acids. Looked up from germline, CDR1 is MDHEN and CDR2 is SYDVKM. CDR3 coding DNA: TGTGCCAGCACTAGGGGCACCGGGGAGCTGTTTTTT. Protein sequence: CASTRGTGELFF.

This clonotype was found many times. This sequence joins TRBV28 and TRBJ2-7, with D possibly matching TRBD2 (6 bases). V shed 10 bases and J shed 2 bases, with 15 bases lying between them. This CDR3 has 13 amino acids. Germline V CDR1 and CDR2: MDHEN, SYDVKM. CDR3 sequence reads: CATGRGIPYEQYF. In DNA, the CDR3 is TGTGCCACCGGTCGGGGGATTCCCTACGAGCAGTACTTC.

This clonotype was seen repeatedly, ten times or more. This CDR3 reads CASNRGYPETQYF. The CDR3 DNA is TGTGCCAGCAACCGGGGCTACCCCGAGACCCAGTACTTC. This chain uses TRBV14 with TRBJ2-5; D could derive from TRBD1 or TRBD2 (5 bases each). In germline, CDR1 is SGHDN, CDR2 FVKESK. The CDR3 loop spans 13 amino acids. The V and J ends lost 7 bases and 5 bases respectively, with 14 bases between them.

This clonotype turned up a few times. The rearrangement joins TRBV7-2 to TRBJ1-1, with 8 bases matching TRBD1. The CDR3 runs to 14 residues. Germline lookup yields CDR1 SGHTA and CDR2 FQGNSA. V lost 7 bases and J lost 1; bases outside the gene matches: 5. CDR3 amino acids: CASKRQGTNTEAFF. CDR3 DNA: TGTGCCAGCAAACGACAGGGGACGAACACTGAAGCTTTCTTT.

The rearrangement joins TRBV7-6 to TRBJ2-1; D gene ambiguous. Looked up from germline, CDR1 is SGHVS and CDR2 is FNYEAQ. Trimming removed 1 base at V and 4 bases at J, with 17 bases between. This CDR3 has 17 residues. Here the CDR3 reads CASSLDSLRTLYNEQFF. Here the CDR3 DNA reads TGTGCCAGCAGCTTAGATAGTCTGAGGACCCTTTACAATGAGCAGTTCTTC.

This clonotype was observed a handful of times. The rearrangement links TRBV29-1 to TRBJ1-1; D ambiguous. The CDR3 covers 10 residues. Germline CDR1 SQVTM, CDR2 ANQGSEA. Trimming shortened V by 4 bases and J by 8 bases, and 8 bases separated the two germline ends. The CDR3 DNA sequence: TGCAGCGTTGGGAAGAGGGAAGCTTTCTTT. Its protein is CSVGKREAFF.

A remark on this clonotype: A read error may explain this, as a much larger clone is one base away. This chain links TRBV14 with TRBJ2-1, with no clear D. Germline assignment: CDR1 SGHDN and CDR2 FVKESK. The length of the CDR3 is 11 residues. V was clipped by 0 bases and J by 9 bases, with 3 bases between them. This chain's CDR3 is CASSQEIEQFF. For the CDR3, the DNA is TGTGCCAGCAGCCAAGAAATTGAGCAGTTCTTC. The full variable domain, its missing parts supplied by reference TRBV14 and TRBJ2-1, is EAGVTQFPSHSVIEKGQTVTLRCDPISGHDNLYWYRRVMGKEIKFLLHFVKESKQDESGMPNNRFLAERTGGTYSTLKVQPAELEDSGVYFCASSQEIEQFFGPGTRLTVL.

This chain joins TRBV5-1 and TRBJ2-3, with TRBD2 identical over 8 bases. Germline loops: CDR1 SGHRS, CDR2 YFSETQ. J gave up 6 bases and V 4 bases, and 10 bases lay outside the gene matches. The length of the CDR3 is 15 residues. The CDR3 bases are TGCGCCAGCAGCCAGGGAGCGGGAGTACGTGATACGCAGTATTTT. Its protein product is CASSQGAGVRDTQYF.

The chain combines TRBV7-6 with TRBJ2-2; no definite D call. Per the germline V gene, CDR1 is SGHVS and CDR2 is FNYEAQ. This CDR3 comprises 15 residues. The V gene lost 5 bases and the J gene lost 5 bases, with 15 bases spanning the gap. The CDR3, as DNA: TGTGCCAGCAGCCTAGAAAGCAGTCGGACCGGGGAGCTGTTTTTT. Translated, it gives CASSLESSRTGELFF. The full variable domain, its missing parts supplied by reference TRBV7-6 and TRBJ2-2, is GAGVSQSPRYKVTKRGQDVALRCDPISGHVSLYWYRQALGQGPEFLTYFNYEAQQDKSGLPNDRFSAERPEGSISTLTIQRTEQRDSAMYRCASSLESSRTGELFFGEGSRLTVL.

The table lists this clonotype with a few counts. The genes are TRBV12-3 or TRBV12-4 and TRBJ2-5; 12 bases agree with TRBD2. V shed 4 bases and J 4 bases; nucleotides not matched to a gene: 7. The CDR3 runs 16 residues. This CDR3 is CASSSHLAGGGETQYF. The CDR3 nucleotides are TGTGCCAGCAGTTCCCACCTAGCGGGAGGGGGAGAGACCCAGTACTTC.

In its sample, this clonotype was seen many times. This rearrangement joins TRBV7-8 to TRBJ2-7; 12 nucleotides line up with TRBD2. After removal of 5 bases from V and 11 bases from J, the junction contained 10 bases not matched to a gene. The V gene's germline CDR1 is SGHVS and CDR2 FQNEAQ. This CDR3 contains 14 residues. The DNA for the CDR3 is TGTGCCAGCAGCCCGACTAGCGGGGGAGTGTTAGAGTACGTC. This gives the protein CASSPTSGGVLEYV.

This chain uses TRBV4-1 with TRBJ1-1; TRBD1 agrees at 8 bases. CDR1 and CDR2 from the germline V gene are MGHRA and YSYEKL. The CDR3 is 14 residues long. V gave up 4 bases and J gave up 11 bases; unmatched junction bases: 12. Here the CDR3 DNA reads TGCGCCAGCAGCCTCGGACAGGGTGCAGAGGGGGCTTTCTTT. Translating it yields CASSLGQGAEGAFF.